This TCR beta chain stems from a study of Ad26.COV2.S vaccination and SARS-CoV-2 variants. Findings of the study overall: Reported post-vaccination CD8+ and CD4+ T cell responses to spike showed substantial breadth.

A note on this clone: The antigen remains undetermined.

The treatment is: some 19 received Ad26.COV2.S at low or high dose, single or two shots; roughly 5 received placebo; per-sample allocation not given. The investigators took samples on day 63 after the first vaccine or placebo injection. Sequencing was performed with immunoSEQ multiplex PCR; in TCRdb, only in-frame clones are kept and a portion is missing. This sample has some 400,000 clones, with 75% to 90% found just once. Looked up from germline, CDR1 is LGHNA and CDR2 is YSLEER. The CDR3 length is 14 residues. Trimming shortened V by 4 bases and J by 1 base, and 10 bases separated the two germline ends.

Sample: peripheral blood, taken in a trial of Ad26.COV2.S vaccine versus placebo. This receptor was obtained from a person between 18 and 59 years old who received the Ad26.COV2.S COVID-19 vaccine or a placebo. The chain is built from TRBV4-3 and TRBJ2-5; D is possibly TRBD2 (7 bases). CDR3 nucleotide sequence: TGCGCCAGCAGCCGCGGGGGCAGCCAAGAGACCCAGTACTTC. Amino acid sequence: CASSRGGSQETQYF.